The 3 T cell receptor beta chains reported below all come from one sample, sequenced in a study of cytomegalovirus exposure and HLA in healthy donors. The PCR employed 60 Vbeta primers together with 13 Jbeta primers. Method: immunoSEQ multiplex PCR; TCRdb's copy keeps in-frame clones and lacks some. Here the sample spans roughly 130,000 clones, approximately 80% being singletons. The specimen was PBMCs. These receptors originate from a man aged 45-65 years in good health and CMV-seronegative.

This clone was observed a handful of times. The chain couples TRBV6-1 to TRBJ2-6; 7 bases are a match to TRBD1. The CDR3 loop spans 14 amino acids. The germline gives CDR1 MNHNS, CDR2 SASEGT. The J segment lost 5 bases and the V segment lost 6 bases, leaving 4 bases of the junction unmatched. As DNA, the CDR3 is TGTGCCAGCAGGACCAGGGGGTGGGCCAACGTCCTGACTTTC. Its translation is CASRTRGWANVLTF.

The chain recombines TRBV6-6 with TRBJ2-5, with D maybe TRBD2 (6 bases). This CDR3 spans 14 amino acids. With 2 bases removed from V and 3 bases from J, the gap between germline ends came to 10 bases. From germline, CDR1 is MNHNY and CDR2 SVGAGI (reference sequence). CDR3 DNA sequence: TGTGCCAGCAGTTACGGGGAGGAGGAAGAGACCCAGTACTTC. The encoded protein is CASSYGEEEETQYF.

The chain combines TRBV6-5 with TRBJ1-2, with 7 bases identical to TRBD1. Germline loops: CDR1 MNHEY, CDR2 SVGAGI. J was trimmed by 5 bases and V by 10 bases; bases with no gene match: 7. The CDR3 is made up of 12 amino acids. The CDR3 DNA is TGTGCCATATGGGACAGCAATTATGGCTACACCTTC. Translating it yields CAIWDSNYGYTF.